A selection of T cell receptor beta chains follows, all from one sample in a study of T cell repertoires in cytomegalovirus infection. TCRdb itself ran the reads through MiXCR, one entry per CDR3 protein. The data show a few hundred thousand distinct CDR3 sequences, approximately 9.5% seen once. The material sequenced was PBMCs. The receptors originated from a human donor in good health (CMV status not recorded). Some clones in this sample may be carry-over from other donors' samples. The CDR3 runs from the conserved cysteine through the conserved F or W. The D gene is left open where the match is weak. Not every row has a clone size; where given, it reads once, few, many or a size class.

D gene	clone size	J gene	V gene	CDR3 DNA	CDR3 protein
.	.	TRBJ1-4	TRBV20-1	TGCAGTGCTAGGCCAGGGGCTGAAAAACTGTTTTTT	CSARPGAEKLFF
.	many	TRBJ1-6	TRBV11-3	TGTGCCAGCAGCTTAGATGGGATCTCACCCCTCCACTTT	CASSLDGISPLHF
.	many	TRBJ2-2	TRBV7-6	TGTGCCAGCAGTGGGAAGGGCAGGGGAGGCACCGGGGAGCTGTTTTTT	CASSGKGRGGTGELFF
TRBD2	.	TRBJ2-5	TRBV6-6	TGTGCCAGCAGTTACGGGACTAGCCCCCAAGAGACCCAGTACTTC	CASSYGTSPQETQYF
.	.	TRBJ2-1	TRBV11-2	TGTGCCAGCAGCTTAGGGCTGGGACTCAGGAGGCCCTCCTACAATGAGCAGTTCTTC	CASSLGLGLRRPSYNEQFF
TRBD1	many	TRBJ1-2	TRBV7-8	TGTGCCAGCAGCTTAGGCCGGGGGGGCAGGGGGCTTCACTATGGCTACACCTTC	CASSLGRGGRGLHYGYTF
.	many	TRBJ2-6	TRBV12-3/TRBV12-4	TGTGCCAGCAGTTTCGCGAAGACTGGGGCCAACGTCCTGACTTTC	CASSFAKTGANVLTF
.	many	TRBJ2-5	TRBV7-9	TGTGCCAGCAGCTGGGGGCCCGGGAGCGGGGAAGAGACCCAGTACTTC	CASSWGPGSGEETQYF
.	.	TRBJ1-5	TRBV6-6	TGTGCCAGCAGGGTAAGCAGCCAGCCCCAGCATTTT	CASRVSSQPQHF
.	few	TRBJ2-7	TRBV20-1	TGCAGTGCTAGAGATGTGGGCCAGGATAGCTACGAGCAGTACTTC	CSARDVGQDSYEQYF
TRBD2	few	TRBJ2-1	TRBV6-5	TGTGCCAGCAGTTACTCGAGGCTAGCGGGAGGGCCGGGGTACAATGAGCAGTTCTTC	CASSYSRLAGGPGYNEQFF